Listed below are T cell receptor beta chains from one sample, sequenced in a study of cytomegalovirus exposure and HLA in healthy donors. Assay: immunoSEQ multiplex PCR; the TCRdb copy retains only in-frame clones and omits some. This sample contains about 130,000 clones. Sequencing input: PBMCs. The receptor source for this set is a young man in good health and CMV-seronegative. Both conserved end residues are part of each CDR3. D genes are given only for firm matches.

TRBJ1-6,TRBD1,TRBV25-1,TGTGCCAGCAGTAAAGGACAGGGACTCCACTTT,CASSKGQGLHF
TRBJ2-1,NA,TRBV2,TGTGCCAGCAAAGGGGACACGAGCTCCTACAATGAGCAGTTCTTC,CASKGDTSSYNEQFF
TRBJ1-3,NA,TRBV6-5,TGTGCCAGCAGTTACGCAGCGGACTCTGGAAACACCATATATTTT,CASSYAADSGNTIYF
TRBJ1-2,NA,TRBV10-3,TGTGCCATCAGTGAGGCCTTTATAAGCACCGACTATGGCTACACCTTC,CAISEAFISTDYGYTF
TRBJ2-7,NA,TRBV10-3,TGTGCCATCAGTGAGTGGAGACGGGACTACGAGCAGTACTTC,CAISEWRRDYEQYF
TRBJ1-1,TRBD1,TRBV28,TGTGCCAGCGGCCGACAGGGCCATACTCCGAACACTGAAGCTTTCTTT,CASGRQGHTPNTEAFF
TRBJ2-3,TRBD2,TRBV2,TGTGCCAGCTCGGGGGGTAGCACAGATACGCAGTATTTT,CASSGGSTDTQYF
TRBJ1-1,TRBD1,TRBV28,TGTGCCAGCCGAAACAGGGGGCCCAACACTGAAGCTTTCTTT,CASRNRGPNTEAFF
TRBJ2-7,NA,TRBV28,TGTGCCAGCAGTTTAAGGGGACGTAAGACCGGGACACCCGCCGGACCCGAGCAGTACTTC,CASSLRGRKTGTPAGPEQYF
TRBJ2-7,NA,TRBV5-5,TGTGCCAGCAGCTTTCTAGGAGGAACCTACGAGCAGTACTTC,CASSFLGGTYEQYF
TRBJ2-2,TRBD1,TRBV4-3,TGCGCCAGCAGCCAAGATCGTCGCCAGGGGGTCGGGGAGCTGTTTTTT,CASSQDRRQGVGELFF
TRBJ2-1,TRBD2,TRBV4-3,TGCGCCAGCAGCCAGATGACTAGCGGGTTCGGTAACAATGAGCAGTTCTTC,CASSQMTSGFGNNEQFF
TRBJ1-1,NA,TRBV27,TGTGCCAGCATGGGGGCAGGGGTGGGGGACACTGAAGCTTTCTTT,CASMGAGVGDTEAFF
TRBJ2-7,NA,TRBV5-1,TGCGCCAGCTCTCCCGGGACAAACTCCTACGAGCAGTACTTC,CASSPGTNSYEQYF
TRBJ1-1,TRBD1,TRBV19,TGTGCCAGTAAATTGGGGACAGAAAACACTGAAGCTTTCTTT,CASKLGTENTEAFF
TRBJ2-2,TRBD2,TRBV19,TGTGCCAGTAAAATTCAAGCGGGAGCAACCGGGGAGCTGTTTTTT,CASKIQAGATGELFF
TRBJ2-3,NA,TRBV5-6,TGTGCCAGCAGCTTGGTCAGCGGCACCACAGATACGCAGTATTTT,CASSLVSGTTDTQYF
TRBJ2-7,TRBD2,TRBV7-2,TGTGCCAGCAGCTCAACGCTAGCGGGGTCCTCCTACGAGCAGTACTTC,CASSSTLAGSSYEQYF
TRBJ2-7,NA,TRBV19,TGTGCCAGTAGTAGGAGGGGATCCCCCTCTGAGCAGTACTTC,CASSRRGSPSEQYF
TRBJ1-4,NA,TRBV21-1,TGTGCCAGCAGCACCAACTCCGGGACACCGAATGAAAAACTGTTTTTT,CASSTNSGTPNEKLFF
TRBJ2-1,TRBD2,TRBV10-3,TGTGCCACGACTAGCGGGAGTGCCAATGAGCAGTTCTTC,CATTSGSANEQFF
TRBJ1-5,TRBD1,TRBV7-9,TGTGCCAGCAGCCGGGTGGGACAGGGTAATCAGCCCCAGCATTTT,CASSRVGQGNQPQHF
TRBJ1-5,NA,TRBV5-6,TGTGCCAGCAGCCCTAGAGGTAATAGCAATCAGCCCCAGCATTTT,CASSPRGNSNQPQHF
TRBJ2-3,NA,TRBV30,TGTGCCTGGAGTTTTAGTAATATGCCGAGAGATACGCAGTATTTT,CAWSFSNMPRDTQYF
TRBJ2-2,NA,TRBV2,TGTGCCAGCAGTGAAGGTTGGAAGACAGGTAACACCGGGGAGCTGTTTTTT,CASSEGWKTGNTGELFF
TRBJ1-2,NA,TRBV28,TGTGCCAGCACCCTGAGGGGGTGGGATGGCTACACCTTC,CASTLRGWDGYTF
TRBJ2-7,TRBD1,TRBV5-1,TGCGCCAGCAGCCCCCGGACAGGGGACTCCTACGAGCAGTACTTC,CASSPRTGDSYEQYF
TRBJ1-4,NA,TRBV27,TGTGCCAGCAGCATGTACCCGGGGGATGAAAAACTGTTTTTT,CASSMYPGDEKLFF
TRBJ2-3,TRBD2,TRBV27,TGTGCCAGCAGGGGTAGCGGGAGGGCGGCCGATACGCAGTATTTT,CASRGSGRAADTQYF
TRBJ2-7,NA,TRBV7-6,TGTGCCAGCAGCTTAGGGTCAGGGAATCGTGGAAACGAGCAGTACTTC,CASSLGSGNRGNEQYF
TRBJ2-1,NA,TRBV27,TGTGCCAGCAGCTATGGGGACAAGTACAATGAGCAGTTCTTC,CASSYGDKYNEQFF
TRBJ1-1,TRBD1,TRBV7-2,TGTGCCAGCAGCTTAGCAGGGGGCAACACTGAAGCTTTCTTT,CASSLAGGNTEAFF
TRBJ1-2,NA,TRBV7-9,TGTGCCAGCAGCTTAGACGTGAGGTCGGGGATATCTGGCTACACCTTC,CASSLDVRSGISGYTF
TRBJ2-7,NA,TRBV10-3,TGTGCCATCAGTGACGGGCCAGGAGGCTACGAGCAGTACTTC,CAISDGPGGYEQYF
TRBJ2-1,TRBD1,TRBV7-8,TGTGCCAGCAGCTTAGACTTGGGACAGAACAATGAGCAGTTCTTC,CASSLDLGQNNEQFF
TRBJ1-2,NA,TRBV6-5,TGTGCCAGCAGTTACTCGCCGGGATATGGCTACACCTTC,CASSYSPGYGYTF
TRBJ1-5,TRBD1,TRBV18,TGTGCCAGCTCACTTCGCCCGACAGGGAAGTTTGAGCCCCAGCATTTT,CASSLRPTGKFEPQHF
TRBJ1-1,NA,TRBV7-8,TGTGCCAGCAGCTTAGGGTCCCCGGGGGGGGTGTCTGAAGCTTTCTTT,CASSLGSPGGVSEAFF
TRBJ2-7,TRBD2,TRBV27,TGTGCCAGCAGTTCATTAGCGGGGGACTCCTACGAGCAGTACTTC,CASSSLAGDSYEQYF
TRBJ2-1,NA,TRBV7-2,TGTGCCAGCAGCCCTAGCCCGATAAGAAACAATGAGCAGTTCTTC,CASSPSPIRNNEQFF
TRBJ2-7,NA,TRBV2,TGTGCCAGCAGGTTCAGCGGAGCCTACGAGCAGTACTTC,CASRFSGAYEQYF
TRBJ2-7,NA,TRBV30,TGTGCCTGTGTTGTCGCTACCTACGAGCAGTACTTC,CACVVATYEQYF
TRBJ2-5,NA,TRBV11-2,TGTGCCAGCAGCCGCTTCGGTCCCGCTATTCAAGAGACCCAGTACTTC,CASSRFGPAIQETQYF
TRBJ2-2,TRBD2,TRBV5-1,TGCGCCAGCAGCTGGATTAGCGGGAGGGTGGACACCGGGGAGCTGTTTTTT,CASSWISGRVDTGELFF
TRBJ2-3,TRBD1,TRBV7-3,TGTGCCAGCAGCCCCACGGGACAGCCCACAGATACGCAGTATTTT,CASSPTGQPTDTQYF
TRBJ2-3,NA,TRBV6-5,TGTGCCAGCAGTAACAATCAGGGGACCACAGATACGCAGTATTTT,CASSNNQGTTDTQYF
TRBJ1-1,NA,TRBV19,TGTGCCAGTACCATCCGCGGCGGCGCTGAAGCTTTCTTT,CASTIRGGAEAFF
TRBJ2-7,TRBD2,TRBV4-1,TGCGCCAGCAGTCCCACTAGCGGGACCCCCTACGAGCAGTACTTC,CASSPTSGTPYEQYF
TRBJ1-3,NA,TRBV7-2,TGTGCCAGCAGCCCCTCCGGGGAGAGCTCTGGAAACACCATATATTTT,CASSPSGESSGNTIYF
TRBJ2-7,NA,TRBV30,TGTGCCTGGAAAGGAGACAGGTACTACGAGCAGTACTTC,CAWKGDRYYEQYF
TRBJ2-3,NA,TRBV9,TGTGCCAGCAGCTCGCCGGGGGTGACACCACCAGGTACGCAGTATTTT,CASSSPGVTPPGTQYF
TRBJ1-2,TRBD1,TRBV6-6,TGTGCCAGCAGTCCCTGGGACAGGGGTTATGGCTACACCTTC,CASSPWDRGYGYTF
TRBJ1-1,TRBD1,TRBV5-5,TGTGCCAGCAGCTACCGGGACAGGAGCATGAACACTGAAGCTTTCTTT,CASSYRDRSMNTEAFF
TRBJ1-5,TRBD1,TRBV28,TGTGCCAGCAGGGCCACAGGGGATTATAGCAATCAGCCCCAGCATTTT,CASRATGDYSNQPQHF
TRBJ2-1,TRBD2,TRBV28,TGTGCCAGCAGTTTTCGGGCGGGAGGACCCAATGAGCAGTTCTTC,CASSFRAGGPNEQFF
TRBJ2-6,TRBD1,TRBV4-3,TGCGCCAGCAGCCAGGGAGACAGGGGGCAGGCCAACGTCCTGACTTTC,CASSQGDRGQANVLTF